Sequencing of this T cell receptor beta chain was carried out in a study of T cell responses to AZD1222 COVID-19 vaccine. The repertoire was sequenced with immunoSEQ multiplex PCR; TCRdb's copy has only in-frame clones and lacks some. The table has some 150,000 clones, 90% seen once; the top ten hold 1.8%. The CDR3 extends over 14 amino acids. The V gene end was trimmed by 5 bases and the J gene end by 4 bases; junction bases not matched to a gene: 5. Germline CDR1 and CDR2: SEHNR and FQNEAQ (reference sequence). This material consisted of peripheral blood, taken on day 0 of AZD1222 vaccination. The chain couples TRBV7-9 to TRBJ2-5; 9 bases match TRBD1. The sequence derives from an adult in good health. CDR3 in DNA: TGTGCCAGCAGCCAACAGGGGGCCGGAGAGACCCAGTACTTC. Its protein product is CASSQQGAGETQYF.